Detailed here is one TCR beta chain. V was shortened by 4 bases and J by 6 bases, with 19 bases between the two germline ends. The CDR3 runs to 16 residues. Germline V gene data show CDR1 as MNHNS and CDR2 as SASEGT. The entry originates in a study of blood T cell repertoires in COVID-19. Ages ranged from about 18 to 89 years, with residence in about 24 US areas. Cohort assignment relied on participant-reported clinical history. In the authors' methods: For nucleated cells, counts were estimated from reference gene primer amplification. Produced via immunoSEQ multiplex PCR; TCRdb's table is partial and in-frame only. The D gene and trimming were derived from the DNA, and the V and J assignments and clone size from that table. The sample includes about 160,000 clones, around 78% of them seen just once.

J is TRBJ2-1 and V is TRBV6-1; maybe TRBD1 (8 bases). The specimen sequenced was PBMCs or T cells enriched from blood (not recorded which). This sequence originates from a woman between 50 and 59 years old who had recovered from COVID-19. CDR3 coding DNA: TGTGCCAGCAGTGCGAGTACAGGGGGGGTTAGCAATGAGCAGTTCTTC. This translates into CASSASTGGVSNEQFF.